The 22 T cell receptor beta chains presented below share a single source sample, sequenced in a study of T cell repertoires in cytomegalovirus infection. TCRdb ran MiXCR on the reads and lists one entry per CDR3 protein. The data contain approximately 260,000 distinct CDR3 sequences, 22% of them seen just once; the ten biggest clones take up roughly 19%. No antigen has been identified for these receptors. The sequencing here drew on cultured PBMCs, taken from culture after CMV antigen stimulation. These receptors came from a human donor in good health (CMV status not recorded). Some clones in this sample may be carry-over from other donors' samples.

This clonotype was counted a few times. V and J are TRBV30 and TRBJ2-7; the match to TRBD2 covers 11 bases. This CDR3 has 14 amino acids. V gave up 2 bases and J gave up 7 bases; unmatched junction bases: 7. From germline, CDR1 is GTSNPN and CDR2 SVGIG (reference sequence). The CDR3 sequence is CAWSTSGSSGEQYV. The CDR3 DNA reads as TGTGCCTGGAGTACTAGCGGGAGCTCTGGAGAGCAGTACGTC.

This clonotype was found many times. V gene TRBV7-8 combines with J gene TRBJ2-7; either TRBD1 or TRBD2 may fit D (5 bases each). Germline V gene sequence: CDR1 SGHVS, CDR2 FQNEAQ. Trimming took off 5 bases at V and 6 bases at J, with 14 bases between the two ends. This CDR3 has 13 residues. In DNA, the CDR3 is TGTGCCAGCAGCGAAGTGGGGACGGGCGAGCAGTACGTC. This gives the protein CASSEVGTGEQYV.

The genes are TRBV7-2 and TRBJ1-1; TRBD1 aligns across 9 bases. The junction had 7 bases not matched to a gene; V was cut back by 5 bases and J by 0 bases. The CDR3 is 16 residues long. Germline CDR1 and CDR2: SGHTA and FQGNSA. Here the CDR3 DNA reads TGTGCCAGCAGCCGTGGAACAGGGGGCTTGAACACTGAAGCTTTCTTT. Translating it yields CASSRGTGGLNTEAFF.

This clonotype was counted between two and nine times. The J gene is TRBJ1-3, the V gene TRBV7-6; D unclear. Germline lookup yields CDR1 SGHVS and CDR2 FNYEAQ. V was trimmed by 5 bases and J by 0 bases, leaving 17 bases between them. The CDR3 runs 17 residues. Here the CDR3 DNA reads TGTGCCAGCAGCCCAACGATGGACGGCTACTCTGGAAACACCATATATTTT. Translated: CASSPTMDGYSGNTIYF.

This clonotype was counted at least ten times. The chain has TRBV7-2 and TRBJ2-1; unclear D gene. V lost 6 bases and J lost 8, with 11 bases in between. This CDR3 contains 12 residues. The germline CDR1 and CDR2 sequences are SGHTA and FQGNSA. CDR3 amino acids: CASSSTTYEQFF. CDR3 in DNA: TGTGCCAGCAGTTCAACAACCTATGAGCAGTTCTTC.

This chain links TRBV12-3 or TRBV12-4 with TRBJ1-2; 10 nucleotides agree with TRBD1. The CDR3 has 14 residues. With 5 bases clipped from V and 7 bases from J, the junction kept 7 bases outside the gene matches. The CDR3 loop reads CASSPGQGIGGYTF. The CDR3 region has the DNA TGTGCCAGCAGTCCGGGACAGGGGATCGGTGGCTACACCTTC.

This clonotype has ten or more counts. CDR3 DNA sequence: TGTGCCAGCAGCTTAGGTGCACTAGCGGGAGGGCCGATCTATGAGCAGTTCTTC. This codes for CASSLGALAGGPIYEQFF. The gene calls are TRBV7-2 and TRBJ2-1, with TRBD2 matching 13 bases. V lost 1 base to trimming and J lost 8 bases; unmatched junction nucleotides: 11. The CDR3 has 18 residues. Germline-derived CDR1 and CDR2 are SGHTA and FQGNSA.

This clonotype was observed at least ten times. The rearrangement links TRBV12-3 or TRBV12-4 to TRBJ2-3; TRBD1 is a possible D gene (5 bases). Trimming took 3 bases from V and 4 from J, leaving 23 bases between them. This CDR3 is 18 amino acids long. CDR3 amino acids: CASSFIGSIGVGADTQYF. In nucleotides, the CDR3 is TGTGCCAGCAGTTTTATCGGCTCGATAGGGGTAGGAGCAGATACGCAGTATTTT.

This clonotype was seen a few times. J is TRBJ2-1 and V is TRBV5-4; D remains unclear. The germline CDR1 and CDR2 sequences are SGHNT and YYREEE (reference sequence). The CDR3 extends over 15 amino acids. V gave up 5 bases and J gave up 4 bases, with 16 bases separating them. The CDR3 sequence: CASSPTANTYNEQFF. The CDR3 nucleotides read TGTGCCAGCAGTCCGACGGCGAATACGTACAATGAGCAGTTCTTC.

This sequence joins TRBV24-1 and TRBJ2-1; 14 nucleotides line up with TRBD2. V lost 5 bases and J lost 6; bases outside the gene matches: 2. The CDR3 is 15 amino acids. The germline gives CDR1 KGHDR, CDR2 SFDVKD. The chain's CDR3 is CATSAGLAGGNEQFF. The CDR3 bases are TGTGCCACCAGTGCCGGACTAGCGGGAGGCAATGAGCAGTTCTTC.

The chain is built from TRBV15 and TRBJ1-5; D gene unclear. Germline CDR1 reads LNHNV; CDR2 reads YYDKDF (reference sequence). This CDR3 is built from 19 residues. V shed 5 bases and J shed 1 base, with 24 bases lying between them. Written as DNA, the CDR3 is TGTGCCACCAGCTCCCGTCCGACTAGCGGGAGTTGGAGCAATCAGCCCCAGCATTTT. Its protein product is CATSSRPTSGSWSNQPQHF. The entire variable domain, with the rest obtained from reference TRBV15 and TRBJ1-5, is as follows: DAMVIQNPRYQVTQFGKPVTLSCSQTLNHNVMYWYQQKSSQAPKLLFHYYDKDFNNEADTPDNFQSRRPNTSFCFLDIRSPGLGDTAMYLCATSSRPTSGSWSNQPQHFGDGTRLSIL.

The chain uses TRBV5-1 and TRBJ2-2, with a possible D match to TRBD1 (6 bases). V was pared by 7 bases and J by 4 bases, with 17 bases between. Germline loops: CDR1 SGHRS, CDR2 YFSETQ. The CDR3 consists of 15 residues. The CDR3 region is CASGQGKDGTGELFF. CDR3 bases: TGCGCCAGCGGTCAGGGGAAAGATGGCACCGGGGAGCTGTTTTTT. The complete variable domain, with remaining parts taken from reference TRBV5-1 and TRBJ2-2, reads KAGVTQTPRYLIKTRGQQVTLSCSPISGHRSVSWYQQTPGQGLQFLFEYFSETQRNKGNFPGRFSGRQFSNSRSEMNVSTLELGDSALYLCASGQGKDGTGELFFGEGSRLTVL.

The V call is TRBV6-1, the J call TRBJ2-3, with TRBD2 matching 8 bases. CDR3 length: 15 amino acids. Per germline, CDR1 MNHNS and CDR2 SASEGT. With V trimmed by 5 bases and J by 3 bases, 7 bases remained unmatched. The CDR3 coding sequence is TGTGCCAGCAGTCTGGGACTAGGACTAACAGATACGCAGTATTTT. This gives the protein CASSLGLGLTDTQYF.

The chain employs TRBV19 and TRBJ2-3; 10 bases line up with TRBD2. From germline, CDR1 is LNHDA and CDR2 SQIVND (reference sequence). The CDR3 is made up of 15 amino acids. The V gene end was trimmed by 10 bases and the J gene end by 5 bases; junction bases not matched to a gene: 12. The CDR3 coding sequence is TGTGCCACTAAGTCCGCCTTAGCGGGAGGAGATACGCAGTATTTT. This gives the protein CATKSALAGGDTQYF. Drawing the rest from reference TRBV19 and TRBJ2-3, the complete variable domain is DGGITQSPKYLFRKEGQNVTLSCEQNLNHDAMYWYRQDPGQGLRLIYYSQIVNDFQKGDIAEGYSVSREKKESFPLTVTSAQKNPTAFYLCATKSALAGGDTQYFGPGTRLTVL.

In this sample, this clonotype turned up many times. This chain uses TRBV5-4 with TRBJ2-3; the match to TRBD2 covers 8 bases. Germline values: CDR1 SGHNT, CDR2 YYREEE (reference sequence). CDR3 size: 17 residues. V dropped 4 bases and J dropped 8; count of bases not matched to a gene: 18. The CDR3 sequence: CASSPAGSGVVRSTQYF. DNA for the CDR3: TGTGCCAGCAGCCCAGCGGGTAGCGGGGTCGTCCGGTCTACGCAGTATTTT.

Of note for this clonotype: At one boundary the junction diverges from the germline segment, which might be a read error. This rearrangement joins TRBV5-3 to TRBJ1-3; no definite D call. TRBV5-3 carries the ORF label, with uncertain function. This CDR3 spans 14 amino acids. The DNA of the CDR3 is TGTGCCAGCAGCTCCGCCGGGTCTGGAAACACCATATATTTT. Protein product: CASSSAGSGNTIYF.

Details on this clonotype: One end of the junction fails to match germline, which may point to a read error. The CDR3 sequence is CASSLAEGTDTQNF. CDR3 in DNA: TGTGCCAGCAGCTTAGCCGAAGGCACAGATACGCAGAATTTT. The chain uses TRBV7-2 and TRBJ2-3; D unresolved. From germline, CDR1 is SGHTA and CDR2 FQGNSA. This CDR3 contains 14 residues.

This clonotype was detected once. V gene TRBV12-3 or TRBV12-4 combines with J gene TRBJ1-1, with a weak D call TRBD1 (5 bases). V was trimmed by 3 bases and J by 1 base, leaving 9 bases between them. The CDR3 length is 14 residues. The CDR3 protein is CASSFSGSNTEAFF. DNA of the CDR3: TGTGCCAGCAGTTTCTCAGGGTCGAACACTGAAGCTTTCTTT.

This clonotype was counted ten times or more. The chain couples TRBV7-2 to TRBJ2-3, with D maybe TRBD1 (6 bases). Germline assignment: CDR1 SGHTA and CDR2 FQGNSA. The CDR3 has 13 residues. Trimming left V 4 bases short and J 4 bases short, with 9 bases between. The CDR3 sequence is CASSSYRADTQYF. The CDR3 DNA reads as TGTGCCAGCAGCTCCTACAGGGCAGATACGCAGTATTTT.

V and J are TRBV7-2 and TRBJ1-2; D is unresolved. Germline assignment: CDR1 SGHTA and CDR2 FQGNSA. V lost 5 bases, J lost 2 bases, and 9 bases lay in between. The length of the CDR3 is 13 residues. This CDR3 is CASSQDKNYGYTF. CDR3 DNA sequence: TGTGCCAGCAGCCAAGACAAGAACTATGGCTACACCTTC.

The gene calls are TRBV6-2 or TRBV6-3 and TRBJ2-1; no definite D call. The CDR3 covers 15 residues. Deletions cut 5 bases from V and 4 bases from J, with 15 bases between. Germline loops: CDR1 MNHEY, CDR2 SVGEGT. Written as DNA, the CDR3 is TGTGCCAGCAGTAAGCCCCGGGCGCCTTACAATGAGCAGTTCTTC. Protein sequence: CASSKPRAPYNEQFF.

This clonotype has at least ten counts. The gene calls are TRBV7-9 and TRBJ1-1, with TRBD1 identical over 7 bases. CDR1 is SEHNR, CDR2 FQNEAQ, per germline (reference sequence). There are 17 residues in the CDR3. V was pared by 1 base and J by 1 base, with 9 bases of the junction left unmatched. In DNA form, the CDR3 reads TGTGCCAGCAGCTTAGGGGTACCGGGACAGCCGAACACTGAAGCTTTCTTT. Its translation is CASSLGVPGQPNTEAFF.